This T cell receptor (beta chain) was profiled in a study of blood T cell repertoires in COVID-19 (dated by TCRdb to 2020 to 2022). A note on the overall study: Collaborator samples came from the United States, Italy and Spain and covered acute and convalescent phases of COVID-19. The repertoires were released in a freely available public database intended as a resource for research on the immune response to SARS-CoV-2. Nearly every sample came with metadata listing a de-identified subject ID, COVID-19 status, age in years and sex. Deeply sampled blood TCRbeta repertoires from subjects exposed to, actively infected with, or recovered from COVID-19 were included in the dataset. Where available, HLA class I and class II types were taken from metadata supplied by the sample provider and were not determined by assay-based typing. The samples were drawn from the first 160 participants of the ongoing ImmuneRACE study and from some 1,300 subjects provided by 6 global collaborators. The material from the prospective study consisted of cDNA or gDNA derived from T cells, B-cell-depleted T cells, or PBMCs.

The study at large found these results: The quantity of clinical and demographic metadata differed by source and by participant and was supplied without curation.

TCRbeta CDR3 regions were amplified from genomic DNA using the immunoSEQ Assay, a bias-controlled multiplex PCR. In the source study's methods: Nucleated cell counts per sample were estimated from amplification of reference gene primers within the assay. To quantify the absolute abundance of each unique TCRbeta CDR3 rearrangement, sequence reads were collapsed and filtered. For each sample, productive Simpson clonality was calculated as the square root of Simpson's diversity index across productive rearrangements. This is the immuneACCESS table as TCRdb keeps it, with only in-frame sequences that have V and J called. A part of the clones is gone; compared with another copy, unresolved V genes explain less than half, and the rest is unexplained. The DNA was the basis for D and trimming; V, J and clone size are from that table. Across this sample there are 140,000 or so clones, with about 88% seen only once. Jointly, the top ten make up over 2% of the sample.

With regard to this clone: Its antigen is still unknown. Qualities for individual bases were not recorded, and no much larger clone is one base off.

At one collaborating source in Seattle, patients were enrolled during active infection and were followed longitudinally through the course of disease. The collaborating institutions used their own protocols to collect whole blood in K2EDTA tubes. For TCRbeta analysis, collaborator samples were shipped as frozen whole blood, as isolated PBMCs, or as DNA extracted from either sample type. V and J are trimmed by 4 bases and 5 bases, and the gene matches miss 5 bases of the junction. The CDR3 spans 14 residues, from the cysteine through the phenylalanine. CDR3 DNA only is kept here, 42 bases in frame from base 1. According to the germline V gene, CDR1 reads SGHRS and CDR2 reads YFSETQ.

The chain is made from TRBV5-1 and TRBJ2-1; TRBD1 aligns with 8 central bases. The sequenced sample consisted of peripheral blood. The TCR sequence derives from a human donor with COVID-19, enrolled during active disease. The donor label of this sample is uncertain. CDR3 loop: CASSTDRDHNEQFF. The sequenced DNA is TGCGCCAGCAGCACGGACAGGGATCACAATGAGCAGTTCTTC.